This T cell receptor beta chain stems from a study of a mutant IDH1 vaccine in newly diagnosed glioma. About the study: The earlier regimen, radiotherapy, temozolomide, or both, was most often both.

Stated time point: week 23, last vaccination. The study gave 300 ug of mutant IDH1 20-mer peptide per vaccine dose, with topical imiquimod. The J segment lost 6 bases and the V segment lost 7 bases, leaving 5 bases of the junction unmatched. CDR1 and CDR2 from the germline V gene are LNHDA and SQIVND (reference sequence). CDR3 length: 12 amino acids. A note on this clone: What it binds is unknown.

The assay was immunoSEQ multiplex PCR, and TCRdb's table has in-frame clones only and misses some. Here the sample spans 25,000 to 30,000 clones, roughly 80% being singletons. The rearrangement joins TRBV19 to TRBJ1-2, with TRBD1 matching over 7 bases. The sample in question was PBMCs, obtained from a glioma patient whose treatment included an IDH1 peptide vaccine. This receptor was obtained from a woman aged 25 to 45 with glioma. The CDR3 bases are TGTGCCAGTACCCTACAGGGGAATGGCTACACCTTC. Translated: CASTLQGNGYTF.